This T cell receptor beta chain was observed in a study of T cell repertoires in cytomegalovirus infection. Study context: An indication of both CMV infection and matching HLA type came from public TCR beta signatures. General study results and limits: The study found HLA-C-restricted CMV-specific TCR beta clonotypes dominating the ex vivo response. Cumulative frequency (of public TCR beta family members) identified carriers of CMV plus the relevant HLA.

One entry per CDR3 protein, called by TCRdb with MiXCR from the reads. The sample contains 490,000 or so distinct CDR3 sequences, about 11% of which appear only once. Worth noting for this clonotype: Its antigen is undetermined.

CDR1 and CDR2 from the germline V gene are SGHDN and FVKESK. V lost 3 bases, J lost 0 bases, and 10 bases stayed unmatched. The CDR3 totals 17 residues. The chain combines TRBV14 with TRBJ2-7, with TRBD1 identical over 8 bases. The material sequenced was PBMCs. This TCR was recovered from a human donor in good health (CMV status not recorded). Some clones in this sample may be carry-over from other donors' samples. The CDR3 nucleotides read TGTGCCAGCAGCCAGGATCTCCGGGACAGGAGCTCCTACGAGCAGTACTTC. Its protein is CASSQDLRDRSSYEQYF.